These T cell receptor beta chains were read from a single sample in a study of T cells in Graves' hyperthyroidism and ophthalmopathy. TCRdb re-called the multiplex PCR reads with MiXCR, one entry per CDR3 protein. The profile shows a few hundred thousand distinct CDR3 sequences, 13% of them singletons. The material sequenced was blood. The receptor set was obtained from a man aged 25-45 years with Graves' hyperthyroidism that later progressed to Graves' ophthalmopathy. Both conserved end residues are part of each CDR3. A D gene is named only where the DNA matches it firmly. Where a row states a size, it is once, few, many or the class of an expanded clone; other rows omit it.

J gene | clone size | D gene | V gene | CDR3 protein | CDR3 DNA
TRBJ1-4 | many | - | TRBV6-1 | CASTYSSTNEKLFF | TGTGCCAGCACCTACAGTTCAACTAATGAAAAACTGTTTTTT
TRBJ1-4 | - | - | TRBV7-9 | CASSLPGGRFNEKLFF | TGTGCCAGCAGCTTACCCGGGGGGAGGTTTAATGAAAAACTGTTTTTT
TRBJ1-4 | few | TRBD1 | TRBV5-1 | CASSQRQGRSEKLFF | TGCGCCAGCAGCCAGAGACAGGGGAGGAGTGAAAAACTGTTTTTT
TRBJ2-7 | few | - | TRBV20-1 | CSASGRQPYEQYF | TGCAGTGCTAGTGGGAGACAGCCCTACGAGCAGTACTTC
TRBJ1-6 | many | TRBD1 | TRBV20-1 | CSARDEGQYNSPLHF | TGCAGTGCTAGAGATGAGGGACAGTATAATTCACCCCTCCACTTT
TRBJ2-1 | many | - | TRBV18 | CASFRETPFDNEQFF | TGTGCCAGCTTTCGGGAGACTCCCTTCGACAATGAGCAGTTCTTC
TRBJ1-4 | many | TRBD1 | TRBV11-3 | CASSLGSTGLMFF | TGTGCCAGCAGCTTAGGCTCGACAGGGTTGATGTTTTTT
TRBJ1-2 | few | - | TRBV5-1 | CASSSDTRMGYTF | TGCGCCAGCAGCTCCGACACCCGAATGGGCTACACCTTC
TRBJ2-7 | few | TRBD1 | TRBV20-1 | CSARRDRGIYEQYF | TGCAGTGCTCGCCGGGACAGGGGTATCTACGAGCAGTACTTC
TRBJ1-4 | many | - | TRBV28 | CASSPGTTTNEKLFF | TGTGCCAGCAGTCCTGGGACAACAACTAATGAAAAACTGTTTTTT
TRBJ1-4 | - | TRBD1 | TRBV20-1 | CSGQGGAINEKLFF | TGCAGTGGTCAAGGGGGCGCAATTAATGAAAAACTGTTTTTT
TRBJ2-1 | - | TRBD1 | TRBV6-1 | CASSRTGTGNNEQFF | TGTGCCAGCAGCAGGACCGGGACAGGTAACAATGAGCAGTTCTTC
TRBJ2-7 | - | TRBD2 | TRBV24-1 | CATSETGLLGQYF | TGTGCCACCAGTGAAACGGGACTACTAGGGCAGTACTTC
TRBJ2-2 | few | TRBD2 | TRBV5-4 | CASSLLAGGTGELFF | TGTGCCAGCAGTCTTCTAGCGGGGGGGACCGGGGAGCTGTTTTTT
TRBJ1-2 | - | - | TRBV7-8 | CASSLITGTPNYGYTF | TGTGCCAGCAGTCTGATAACCGGGACTCCTAACTATGGCTACACCTTC
TRBJ2-1 | many | - | TRBV11-2 | CASSHGILYNEQFF | TGTGCCAGCAGCCACGGGATCCTCTACAATGAGCAGTTCTTC
TRBJ1-4 | many | - | TRBV28 | CASSVGGRTDEKLFF | TGTGCCAGCAGTGTCGGGGGAAGGACCGATGAAAAACTGTTTTTT
TRBJ2-7 | - | TRBD1 | TRBV20-1 | CSAPVPTLGTDEQYF | TGCAGTGCCCCCGTCCCGACGTTGGGGACAGACGAGCAGTACTTC
TRBJ2-5 | many | - | TRBV20-1 | CSAYLPGLGGSQYF | TGCAGTGCTTATCTCCCGGGTCTCGGAGGGTCCCAGTACTTC
TRBJ2-4 | few | TRBD1 | TRBV6-1 | CASSEVGTGSIQYF | TGTGCCAGCAGTGAAGTCGGGACAGGTTCTATTCAGTACTTC
TRBJ1-5 | many | TRBD1 | TRBV27 | CASSATPTGGSQPQHF | TGTGCCAGCAGCGCTACCCCGACAGGGGGAAGTCAGCCCCAGCATTTT
TRBJ2-2 | - | - | TRBV10-2 | CASTGFPGELFF | TGCGCCAGCACAGGGTTCCCCGGGGAGCTGTTTTTT
TRBJ1-2 | - | - | TRBV4-1 | CASSPRGGARGYTF | TGCGCCAGCAGCCCCCGTGGGGGGGCGAGAGGCTACACCTTC
TRBJ1-4 | few | - | TRBV2 | CASRGKGGEKLFF | TGTGCCAGCAGGGGGAAGGGGGGTGAAAAACTGTTTTTT
TRBJ2-1 | few | TRBD2 | TRBV24-1 | CATSDWTSGVSYNEQFF | TGTGCCACCAGTGATTGGACTAGCGGGGTCTCCTACAATGAGCAGTTCTTC
TRBJ1-6 | - | - | TRBV9 | CASSVEPQWSSPLHF | TGTGCCAGCAGCGTAGAACCACAGTGGAGTTCACCCCTCCACTTT
TRBJ1-5 | few | - | TRBV3-1 | CASSQEGGAGTQHF | TGTGCCAGCAGCCAAGAGGGAGGGGCCGGGACCCAGCATTTT
TRBJ2-7 | many | - | TRBV27 | CASSLNYRYHEQYF | TGTGCCAGCAGTTTAAACTACAGGTACCACGAGCAGTACTTC
TRBJ1-5 | many | TRBD1 | TRBV24-1 | CATSDNPGQGAGNQPQHF | TGTGCCACCAGTGATAATCCGGGACAGGGGGCCGGCAATCAGCCCCAGCATTTT
TRBJ2-1 | many | TRBD2 | TRBV3-1 | CASSPRTSGGAYNEQFF | TGTGCCAGCAGCCCCCGGACTAGCGGGGGGGCCTACAATGAGCAGTTCTTC